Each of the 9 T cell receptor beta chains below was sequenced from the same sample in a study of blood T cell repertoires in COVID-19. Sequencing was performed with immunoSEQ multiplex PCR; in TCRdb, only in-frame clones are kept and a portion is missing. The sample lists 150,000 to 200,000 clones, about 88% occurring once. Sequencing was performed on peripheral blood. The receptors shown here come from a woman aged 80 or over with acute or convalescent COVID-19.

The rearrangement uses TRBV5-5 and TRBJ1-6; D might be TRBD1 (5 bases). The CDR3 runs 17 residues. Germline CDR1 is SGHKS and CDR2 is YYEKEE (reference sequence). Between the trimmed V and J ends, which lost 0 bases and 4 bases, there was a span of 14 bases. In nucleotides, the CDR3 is TGTGCCAGCAGCTTGGAGGGGCAATCTAGATATAATTCACCCCTCCACTTT. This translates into CASSLEGQSRYNSPLHF.

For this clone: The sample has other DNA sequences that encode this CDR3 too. Here the CDR3 DNA reads TGCGCCAGCAGCCAAGAAGTCGGGGGTGGAGGTGGCTACACCTTC. Translation gives CASSQEVGGGGGYTF. This chain joins TRBV4-3 and TRBJ1-2, with D perhaps matching TRBD1 (5 bases). The CDR3 has 15 residues. With 0 bases removed from V and 7 bases from J, the gap between germline ends came to 15 bases. Germline V gene sequence: CDR1 LGHNA, CDR2 YSLEER.

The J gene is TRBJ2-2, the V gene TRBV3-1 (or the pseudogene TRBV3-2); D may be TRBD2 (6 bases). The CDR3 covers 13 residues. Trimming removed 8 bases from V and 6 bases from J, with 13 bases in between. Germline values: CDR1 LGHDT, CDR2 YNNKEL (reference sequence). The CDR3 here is CASGRLVSGELFF. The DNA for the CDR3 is TGTGCCAGCGGGCGACTAGTCTCCGGGGAGCTGTTTTTT.

For the CDR3, the DNA is TGTGCCAGCAGGCCGACAGGGGAGTACAATGAGCAGTTCTTC. Translating it yields CASRPTGEYNEQFF. V usage is TRBV6-5 and J usage is TRBJ2-1; TRBD1 aligns across 8 bases. V dropped 6 bases and J dropped 4; count of bases not matched to a gene: 5. The germline V gene has CDR1 MNHEY and CDR2 SVGAGI. The CDR3 spans 14 residues.

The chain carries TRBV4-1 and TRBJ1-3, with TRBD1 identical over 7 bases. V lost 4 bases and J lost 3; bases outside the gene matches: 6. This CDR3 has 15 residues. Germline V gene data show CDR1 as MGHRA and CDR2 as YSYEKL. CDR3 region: CASSLGQANGNTIYF. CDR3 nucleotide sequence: TGCGCCAGCAGCCTAGGACAGGCAAATGGAAACACCATATATTTT.

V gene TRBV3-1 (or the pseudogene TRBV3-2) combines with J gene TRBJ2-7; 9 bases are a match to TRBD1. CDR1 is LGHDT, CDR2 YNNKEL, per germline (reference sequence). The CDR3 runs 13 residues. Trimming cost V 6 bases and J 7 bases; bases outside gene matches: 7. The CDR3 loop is CASRPGTGSEQYF. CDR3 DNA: TGTGCCAGCAGGCCCGGGACAGGGAGTGAGCAGTACTTC.

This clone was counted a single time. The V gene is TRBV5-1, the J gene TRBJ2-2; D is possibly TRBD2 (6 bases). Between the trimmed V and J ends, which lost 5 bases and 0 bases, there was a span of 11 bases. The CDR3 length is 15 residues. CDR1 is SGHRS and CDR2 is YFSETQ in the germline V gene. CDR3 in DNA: TGCGCCAGCAGTTTCGGGAGTCCGAACACCGGGGAGCTGTTTTTT. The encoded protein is CASSFGSPNTGELFF.

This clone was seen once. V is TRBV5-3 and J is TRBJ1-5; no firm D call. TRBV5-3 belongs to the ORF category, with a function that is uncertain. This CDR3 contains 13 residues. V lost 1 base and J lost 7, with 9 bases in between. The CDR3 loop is CARSLMRIQPQHF. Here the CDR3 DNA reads TGTGCCAGAAGCTTGATGAGAATCCAGCCCCAGCATTTT.

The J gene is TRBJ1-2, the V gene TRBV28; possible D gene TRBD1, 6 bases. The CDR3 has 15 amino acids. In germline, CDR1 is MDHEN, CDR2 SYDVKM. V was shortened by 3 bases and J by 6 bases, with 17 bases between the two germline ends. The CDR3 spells CASSFRPDSTHGYTF. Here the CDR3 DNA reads TGTGCCAGCAGTTTCCGACCGGACAGTACCCATGGCTACACCTTC.